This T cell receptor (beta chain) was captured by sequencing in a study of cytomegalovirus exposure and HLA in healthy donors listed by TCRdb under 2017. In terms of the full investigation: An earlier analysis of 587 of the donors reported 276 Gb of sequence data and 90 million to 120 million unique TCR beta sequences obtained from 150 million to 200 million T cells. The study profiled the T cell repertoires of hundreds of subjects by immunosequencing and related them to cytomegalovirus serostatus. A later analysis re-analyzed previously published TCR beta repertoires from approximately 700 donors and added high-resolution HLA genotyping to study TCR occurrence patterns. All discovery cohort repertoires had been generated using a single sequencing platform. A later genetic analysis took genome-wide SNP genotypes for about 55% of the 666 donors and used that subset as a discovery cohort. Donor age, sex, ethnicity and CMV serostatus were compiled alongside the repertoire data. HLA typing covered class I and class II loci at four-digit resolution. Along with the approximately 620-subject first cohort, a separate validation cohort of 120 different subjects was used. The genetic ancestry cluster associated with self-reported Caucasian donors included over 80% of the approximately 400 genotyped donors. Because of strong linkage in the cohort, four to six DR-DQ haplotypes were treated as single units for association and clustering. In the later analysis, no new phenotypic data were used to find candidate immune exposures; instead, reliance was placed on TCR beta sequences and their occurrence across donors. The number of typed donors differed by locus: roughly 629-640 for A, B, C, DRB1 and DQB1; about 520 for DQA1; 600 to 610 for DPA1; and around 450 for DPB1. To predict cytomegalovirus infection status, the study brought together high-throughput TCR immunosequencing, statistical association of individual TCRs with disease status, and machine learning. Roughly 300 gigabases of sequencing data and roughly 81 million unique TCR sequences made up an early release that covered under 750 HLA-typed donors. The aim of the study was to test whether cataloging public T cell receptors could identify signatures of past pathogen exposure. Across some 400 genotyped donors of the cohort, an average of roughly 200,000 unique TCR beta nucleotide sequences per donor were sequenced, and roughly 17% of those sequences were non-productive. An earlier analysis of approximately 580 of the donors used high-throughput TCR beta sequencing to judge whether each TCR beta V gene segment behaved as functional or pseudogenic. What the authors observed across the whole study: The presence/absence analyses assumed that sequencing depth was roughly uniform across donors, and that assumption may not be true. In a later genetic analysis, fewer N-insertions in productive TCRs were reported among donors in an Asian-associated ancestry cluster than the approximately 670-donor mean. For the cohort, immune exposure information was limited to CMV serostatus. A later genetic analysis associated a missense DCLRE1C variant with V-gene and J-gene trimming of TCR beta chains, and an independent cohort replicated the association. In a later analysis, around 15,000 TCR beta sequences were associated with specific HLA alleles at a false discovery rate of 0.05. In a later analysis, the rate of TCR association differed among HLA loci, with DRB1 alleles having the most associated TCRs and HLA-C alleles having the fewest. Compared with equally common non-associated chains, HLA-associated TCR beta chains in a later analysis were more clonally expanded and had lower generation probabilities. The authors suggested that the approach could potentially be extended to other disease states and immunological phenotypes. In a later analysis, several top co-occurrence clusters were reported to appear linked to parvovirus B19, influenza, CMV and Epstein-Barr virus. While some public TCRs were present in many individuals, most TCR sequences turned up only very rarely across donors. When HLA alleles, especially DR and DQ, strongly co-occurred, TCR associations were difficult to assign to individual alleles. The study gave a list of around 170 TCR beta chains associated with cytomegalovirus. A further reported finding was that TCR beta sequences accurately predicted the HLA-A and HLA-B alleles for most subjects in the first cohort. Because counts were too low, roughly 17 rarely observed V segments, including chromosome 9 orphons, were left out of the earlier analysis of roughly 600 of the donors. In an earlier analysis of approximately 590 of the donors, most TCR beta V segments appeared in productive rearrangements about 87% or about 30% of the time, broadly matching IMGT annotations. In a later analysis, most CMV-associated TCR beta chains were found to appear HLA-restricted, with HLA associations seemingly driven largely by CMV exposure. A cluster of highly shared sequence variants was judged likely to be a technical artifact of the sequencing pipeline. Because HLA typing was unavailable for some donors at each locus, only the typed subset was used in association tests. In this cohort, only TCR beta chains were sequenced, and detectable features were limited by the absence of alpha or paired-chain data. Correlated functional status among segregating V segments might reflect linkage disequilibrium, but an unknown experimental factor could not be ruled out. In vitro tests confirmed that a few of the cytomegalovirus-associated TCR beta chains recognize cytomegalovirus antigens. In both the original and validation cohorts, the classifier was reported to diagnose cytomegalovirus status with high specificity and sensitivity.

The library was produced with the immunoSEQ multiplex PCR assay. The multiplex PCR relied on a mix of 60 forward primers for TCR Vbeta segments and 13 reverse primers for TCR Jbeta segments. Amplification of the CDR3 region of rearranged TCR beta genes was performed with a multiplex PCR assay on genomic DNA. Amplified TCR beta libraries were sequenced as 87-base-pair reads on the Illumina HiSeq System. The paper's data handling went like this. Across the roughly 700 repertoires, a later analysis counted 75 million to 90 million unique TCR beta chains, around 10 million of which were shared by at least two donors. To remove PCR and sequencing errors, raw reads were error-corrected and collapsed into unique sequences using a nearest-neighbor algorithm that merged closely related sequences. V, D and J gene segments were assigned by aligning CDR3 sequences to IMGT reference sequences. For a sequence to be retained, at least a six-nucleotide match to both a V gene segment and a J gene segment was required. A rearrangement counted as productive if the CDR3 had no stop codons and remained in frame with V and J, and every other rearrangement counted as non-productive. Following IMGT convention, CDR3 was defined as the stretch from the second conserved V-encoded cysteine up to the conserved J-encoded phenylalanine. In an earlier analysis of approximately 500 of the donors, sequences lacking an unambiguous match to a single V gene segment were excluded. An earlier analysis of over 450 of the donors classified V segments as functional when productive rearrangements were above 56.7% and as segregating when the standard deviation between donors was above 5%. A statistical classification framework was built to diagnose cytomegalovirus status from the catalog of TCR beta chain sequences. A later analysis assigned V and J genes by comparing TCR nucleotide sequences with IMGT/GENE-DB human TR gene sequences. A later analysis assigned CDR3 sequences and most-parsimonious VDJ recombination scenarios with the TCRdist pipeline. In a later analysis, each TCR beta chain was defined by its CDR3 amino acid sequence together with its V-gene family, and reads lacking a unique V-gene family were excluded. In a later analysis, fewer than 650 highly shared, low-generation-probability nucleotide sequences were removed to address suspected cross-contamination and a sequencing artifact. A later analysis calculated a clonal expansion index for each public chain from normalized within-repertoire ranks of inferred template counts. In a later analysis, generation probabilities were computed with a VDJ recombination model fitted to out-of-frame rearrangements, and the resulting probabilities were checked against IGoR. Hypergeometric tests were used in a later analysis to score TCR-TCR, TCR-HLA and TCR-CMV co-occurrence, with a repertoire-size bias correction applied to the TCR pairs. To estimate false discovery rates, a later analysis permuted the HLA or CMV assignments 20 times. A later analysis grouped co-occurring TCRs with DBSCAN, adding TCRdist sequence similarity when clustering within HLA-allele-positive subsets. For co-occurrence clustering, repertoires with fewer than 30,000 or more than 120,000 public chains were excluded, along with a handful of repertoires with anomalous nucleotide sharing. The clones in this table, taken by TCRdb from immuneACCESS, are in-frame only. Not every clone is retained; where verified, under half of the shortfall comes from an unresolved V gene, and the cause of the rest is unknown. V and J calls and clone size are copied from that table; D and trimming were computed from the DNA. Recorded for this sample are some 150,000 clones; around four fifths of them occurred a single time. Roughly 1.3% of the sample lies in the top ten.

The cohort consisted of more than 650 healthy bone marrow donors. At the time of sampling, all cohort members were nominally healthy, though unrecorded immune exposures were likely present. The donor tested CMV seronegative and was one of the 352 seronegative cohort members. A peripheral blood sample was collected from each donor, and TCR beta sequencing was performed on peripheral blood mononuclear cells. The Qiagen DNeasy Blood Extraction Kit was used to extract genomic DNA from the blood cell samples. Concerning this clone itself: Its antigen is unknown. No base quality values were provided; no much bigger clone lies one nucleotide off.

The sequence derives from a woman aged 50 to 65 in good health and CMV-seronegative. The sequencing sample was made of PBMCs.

The CDR3 region reads CASSLTGIYNSPLHF. In nucleotides, the sequence is TGTGCCAGCAGTTTAACAGGAATCTATAATTCACCCCTCCACTTT. The chain was built from TRBV27 and TRBJ1-6, and TRBD1 may be the D gene, going by 5 matching bases. CDR1 MNHEY and CDR2 SMNVEV were looked up in the germline V gene (reference sequence). The CDR3 sequence holds 15 residues, the cysteine and phenylalanine included. This entry keeps only the CDR3 DNA: 45 bases, framed from base 1. Trimming takes 2 bases from V and 3 bases from J, and the germline ends sit 8 bases apart.